These 6 T cell receptor beta chains originate from one sample sequenced in a study of shared clonotypes between healthy human individuals. The data were produced by immunoSEQ multiplex PCR, yet TCRdb's version contains in-frame clones alone and is incomplete. Of 550,000 to 700,000 clones listed, roughly 73% are singletons. The specimen was memory CD4+ T cells sorted from blood. Stated subset: CD45RA-negative fraction. These receptors came from a woman aged 25-40 years in good health.

This clone was found a few times. This rearrangement joins TRBV28 to TRBJ1-1; D gene ambiguous. Trimming removed 4 bases at V and 4 bases at J, with 16 bases between. Germline CDR1 and CDR2: MDHEN and SYDVKM. The CDR3 is 15 amino acids. The CDR3 sequence is CASSSHPTGSTEAFF. The CDR3 nucleotides are TGTGCCAGCAGTTCCCACCCGACGGGGAGCACTGAAGCTTTCTTT.

This clone occurred a few times. The chain is built from TRBV19 and TRBJ1-1; the D gene is possibly TRBD1 (6 bases). In germline, CDR1 is LNHDA, CDR2 SQIVND (reference sequence). V lost 3 bases to trimming and J lost 5 bases, with 10 bases between them. The CDR3 is made up of 13 amino acids. In DNA form, the CDR3 reads TGTGCCAGTAGTATCAGGGGTAAGACTGAAGCTTTCTTT. Encoded protein: CASSIRGKTEAFF.

The gene calls are TRBV5-1 and TRBJ2-5; TRBD2 matches at 14 bases. Germline trimming cut 4 bases from V and 5 bases from J; bases unmatched to any gene: 16. Germline V gene sequence: CDR1 SGHRS, CDR2 YFSETQ. The CDR3 has 19 amino acids. The CDR3, as DNA: TGCGCCAGCAGCCCCGCCCCTCTGACTAGCGGGAGGGCCCGGGAGACCCAGTACTTC. Residues: CASSPAPLTSGRARETQYF.

In its sample, this clone was seen once. The chain recombines TRBV7-9 with TRBJ2-5, with 7 nucleotides matching TRBD2. Germline CDR1 SEHNR, CDR2 FQNEAQ (reference sequence). J was trimmed by 4 bases and V by 10 bases; bases with no gene match: 12. This CDR3 has 14 residues. The CDR3 protein is CATTLAERIETQYF. The CDR3 DNA follows: TGTGCCACAACTCTAGCGGAGAGGATAGAGACCCAGTACTTC.

This clone was counted a single time. The chain has TRBV5-1 and TRBJ1-2; 8 nucleotides agree with TRBD1. V was pared by 2 bases and J by 2 bases, with 2 bases of the junction left unmatched. This CDR3 spans 14 amino acids. Germline CDR1 reads SGHRS; CDR2 reads YFSETQ. CDR3 sequence: CASSFGDRNYGYTF. The CDR3 DNA follows: TGCGCCAGCAGCTTTGGGGACAGGAACTATGGCTACACCTTC.

This clone occurred a few times. The gene calls are TRBV5-1 and TRBJ2-3; TRBD1 matches 8 bases. J was trimmed by 4 bases and V by 0 bases; bases with no gene match: 7. Germline-derived CDR1 and CDR2 are SGHRS and YFSETQ. The CDR3 contains 16 residues. The CDR3 is CASSLAPGQVSDTQYF. In DNA, the CDR3 is TGCGCCAGCAGCTTGGCCCCGGGACAGGTATCAGATACGCAGTATTTT.